The present entry profiles one T cell receptor (beta chain) with its context. Germline assignment: CDR1 SGHNT and CDR2 YENEEA. Trimming removed 3 bases at V and 1 base at J, with 9 bases between. CDR3 length: 14 residues. This specimen belongs to a study of T cells in localized non-small cell lung cancer. Generated by immunoSEQ multiplex PCR, the TCRdb table keeps only in-frame clones and is missing some. This table holds 15,000 to 20,000 clones, about 90% found once. The specimen was peripheral blood mononuclear cells, collected before any cancer treatment. The chain links TRBV11-3 to TRBJ1-1, with TRBD1 as a possible D gene (5 bases). This clonotype originated in a woman between 35 and 70 years old with stage III lung adenocarcinoma. DNA of the CDR3: TGTGCCAGCAGCTTCGACGGGGCGAACACTGAAGCTTTCTTT. Its translation: CASSFDGANTEAFF.